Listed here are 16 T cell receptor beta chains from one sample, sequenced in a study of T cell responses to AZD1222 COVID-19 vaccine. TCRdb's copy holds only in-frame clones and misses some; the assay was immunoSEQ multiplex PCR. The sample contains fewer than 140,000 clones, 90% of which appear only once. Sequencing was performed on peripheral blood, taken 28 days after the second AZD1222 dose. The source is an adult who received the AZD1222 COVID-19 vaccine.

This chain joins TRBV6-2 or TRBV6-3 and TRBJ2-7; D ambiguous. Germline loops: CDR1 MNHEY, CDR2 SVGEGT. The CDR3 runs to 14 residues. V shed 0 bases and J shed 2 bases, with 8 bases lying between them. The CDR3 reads CASSYSYKTYEQYF. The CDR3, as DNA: TGTGCCAGCAGTTACTCCTACAAGACCTACGAGCAGTACTTC.

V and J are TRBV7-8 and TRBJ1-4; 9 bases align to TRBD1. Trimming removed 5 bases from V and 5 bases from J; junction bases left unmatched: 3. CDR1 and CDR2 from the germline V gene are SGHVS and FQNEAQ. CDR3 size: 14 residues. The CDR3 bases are TGTGCCAGCAGCCTTGGACAGGGGAATGAAAAACTGTTTTTT. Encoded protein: CASSLGQGNEKLFF. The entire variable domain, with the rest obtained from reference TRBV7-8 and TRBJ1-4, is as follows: GAGVSQSPRYKVAKRGQDVALRCDPISGHVSLFWYQQALGQGPEFLTYFQNEAQLDKSGLPSDRFFAERPEGSVSTLKIQRTQQEDSAVYLCASSLGQGNEKLFFGSGTQLSVL.

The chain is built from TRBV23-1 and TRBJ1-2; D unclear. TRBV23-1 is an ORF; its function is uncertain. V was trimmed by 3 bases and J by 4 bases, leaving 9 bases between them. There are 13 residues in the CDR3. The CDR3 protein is CASSQVRFYGYTF. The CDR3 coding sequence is TGCGCCAGCAGTCAGGTAAGATTCTATGGCTACACCTTC.

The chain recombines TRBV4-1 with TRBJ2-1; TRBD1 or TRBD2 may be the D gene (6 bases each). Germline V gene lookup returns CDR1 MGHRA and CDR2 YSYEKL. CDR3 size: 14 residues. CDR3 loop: CAPGAEISYNEQFF. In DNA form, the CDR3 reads TGCGCGCCGGGGGCGGAAATCTCCTACAATGAGCAGTTCTTC.

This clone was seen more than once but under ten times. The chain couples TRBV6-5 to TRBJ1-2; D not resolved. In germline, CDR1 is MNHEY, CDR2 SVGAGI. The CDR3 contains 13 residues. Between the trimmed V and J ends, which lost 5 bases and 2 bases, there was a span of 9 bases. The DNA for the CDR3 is TGTGCCAGCAGTCCGGGGAAGAACTATGGCTACACCTTC. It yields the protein CASSPGKNYGYTF.

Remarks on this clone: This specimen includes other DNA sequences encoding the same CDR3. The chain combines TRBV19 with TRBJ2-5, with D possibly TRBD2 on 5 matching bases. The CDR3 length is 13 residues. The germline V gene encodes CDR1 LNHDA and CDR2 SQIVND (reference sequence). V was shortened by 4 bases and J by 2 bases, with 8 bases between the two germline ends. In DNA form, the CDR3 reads TGTGCCAGTAGTACGGGGTTACAAGAGACCCAGTACTTC. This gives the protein CASSTGLQETQYF.

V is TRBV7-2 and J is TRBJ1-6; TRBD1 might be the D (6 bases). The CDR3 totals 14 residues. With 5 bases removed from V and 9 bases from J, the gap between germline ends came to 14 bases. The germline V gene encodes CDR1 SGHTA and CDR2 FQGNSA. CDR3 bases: TGTGCCAGCAGCCCTTGGACAGCCAGTTCACCCCTCCACTTT. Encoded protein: CASSPWTASSPLHF.

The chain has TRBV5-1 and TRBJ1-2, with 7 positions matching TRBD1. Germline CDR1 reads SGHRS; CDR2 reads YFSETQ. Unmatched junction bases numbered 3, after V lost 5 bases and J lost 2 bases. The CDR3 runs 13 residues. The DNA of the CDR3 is TGCGCCAGCAGTCCGACAGGGAACTATGGCTACACCTTC. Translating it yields CASSPTGNYGYTF. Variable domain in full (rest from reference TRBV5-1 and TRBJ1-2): KAGVTQTPRYLIKTRGQQVTLSCSPISGHRSVSWYQQTPGQGLQFLFEYFSETQRNKGNFPGRFSGRQFSNSRSEMNVSTLELGDSALYLCASSPTGNYGYTFGSGTRLTVV.

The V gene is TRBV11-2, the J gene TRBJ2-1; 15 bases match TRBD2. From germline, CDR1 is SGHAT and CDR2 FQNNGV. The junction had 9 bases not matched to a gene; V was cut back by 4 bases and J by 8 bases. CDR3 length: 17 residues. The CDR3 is CASSSPGLAGGGHEQFF. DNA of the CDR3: TGTGCCAGCAGCTCCCCGGGACTAGCGGGGGGAGGCCATGAGCAGTTCTTC.

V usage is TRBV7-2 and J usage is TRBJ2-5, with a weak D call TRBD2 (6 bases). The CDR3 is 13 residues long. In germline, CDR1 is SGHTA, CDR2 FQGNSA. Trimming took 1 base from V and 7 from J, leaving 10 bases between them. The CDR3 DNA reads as TGTGCCAGCAGCTTAGGACTAGAAGGGACCCAGTACTTC. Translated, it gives CASSLGLEGTQYF.

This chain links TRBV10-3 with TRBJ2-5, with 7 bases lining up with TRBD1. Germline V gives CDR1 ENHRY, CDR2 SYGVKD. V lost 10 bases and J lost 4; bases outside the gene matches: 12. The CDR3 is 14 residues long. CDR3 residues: CATRQGQDGETQYF. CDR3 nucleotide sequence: TGTGCCACCAGACAGGGTCAAGACGGAGAGACCCAGTACTTC.

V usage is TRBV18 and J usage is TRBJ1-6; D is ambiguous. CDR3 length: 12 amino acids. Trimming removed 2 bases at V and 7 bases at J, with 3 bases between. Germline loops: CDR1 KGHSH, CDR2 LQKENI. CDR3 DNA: TGTGCCAGCTCACCAGGGAATTCACCCCTCCACTTT. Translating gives CASSPGNSPLHF.

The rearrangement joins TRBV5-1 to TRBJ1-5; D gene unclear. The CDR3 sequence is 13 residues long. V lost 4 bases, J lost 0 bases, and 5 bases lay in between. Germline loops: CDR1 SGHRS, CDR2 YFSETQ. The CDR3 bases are TGCGCCAGCAGCGCTGATAGCAATCAGCCCCAGCATTTT. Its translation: CASSADSNQPQHF.

The CDR3 spells CASRLRPSGVDTEAFF. CDR3 DNA sequence: TGTGCCAGCAGGCTACGCCCCTCGGGAGTGGACACTGAAGCTTTCTTT. The chain links TRBV6-6 to TRBJ1-1, with unresolved D. Between the trimmed V and J ends, which lost 6 bases and 3 bases, there was a span of 20 bases. Germline CDR1 is MNHNY and CDR2 is SVGAGI (reference sequence). The CDR3 is 16 residues long.

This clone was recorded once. The CDR3 DNA sequence: TGTGCCAGCAGTTCCTACCGAGACACTGAAGCTTTCTTT. Protein sequence: CASSSYRDTEAFF. The chain is built from TRBV12-3 or TRBV12-4 and TRBJ1-1; no firm D call. V lost 4 bases and J lost 3, with 9 bases in between. This CDR3 region has 13 residues.

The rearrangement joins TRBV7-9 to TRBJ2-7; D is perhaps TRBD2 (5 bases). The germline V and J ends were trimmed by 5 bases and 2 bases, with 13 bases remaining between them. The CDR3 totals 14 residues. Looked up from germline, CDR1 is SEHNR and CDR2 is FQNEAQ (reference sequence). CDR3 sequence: CASSPGGYPYEQYF. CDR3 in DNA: TGTGCCAGCAGCCCCGGAGGCTATCCCTACGAGCAGTACTTC.